Detailed here is one T cell receptor (beta chain). The data stem from a study of blood T cell repertoires in COVID-19. About the study: The United States, Italy and Spain provided the acute and convalescent COVID-19 samples. T cells, B-cell-depleted T cells, or PBMCs supplied cDNA or gDNA.

This table comes from immunoSEQ multiplex PCR, and its TCRdb copy is limited to in-frame clones, with some not included. The sample holds 300,000 to 450,000 clones; 70% to 90% are singletons and the top ten take 3%. The origin of this receptor is a human donor in a cohort sampled during active COVID-19. The sample consisted of peripheral blood.

The CDR3 DNA sequence: TGTGCCAGCAGTGAGGCCTTAGGCGGCGGGAGGGAGAACAATGAGCAGTTCTTC. Its protein is CASSEALGGGRENNEQFF. This chain uses TRBV25-1 with TRBJ2-1; 9 positions agree with TRBD2. The V and J ends lost 3 bases and 5 bases, in that order; junction bases with no gene match: 14. The CDR3 sequence is 18 residues long. CDR1 is MGHDK, CDR2 SYGVNS, per germline.